This TCR beta chain was identified during a study of OX40 agonist ivuxolimab in advanced cancers. Deletions cut 6 bases from V and 2 bases from J, with 6 bases between. This CDR3 has 12 amino acids. CDR1 MDHEN and CDR2 SYDVKM come from the germline V gene. Profiled with immunoSEQ multiplex PCR; TCRdb holds only in-frame clones, not every one. Here the sample spans fewer than 60,000 clones, 88% being singletons. The sample was CD4+ or CD8+ T cells sorted from blood, taken in a trial of the OX40 agonist ivuxolimab. This receptor was obtained from an adult with an advanced solid tumor such as melanoma, head and neck, liver or kidney cancer. The chain joins TRBV28 to TRBJ2-3; D unclear. The CDR3 is CASSSYTDTQYF. For the CDR3, the DNA is TGTGCCAGCAGCTCATACACAGATACGCAGTATTTT.